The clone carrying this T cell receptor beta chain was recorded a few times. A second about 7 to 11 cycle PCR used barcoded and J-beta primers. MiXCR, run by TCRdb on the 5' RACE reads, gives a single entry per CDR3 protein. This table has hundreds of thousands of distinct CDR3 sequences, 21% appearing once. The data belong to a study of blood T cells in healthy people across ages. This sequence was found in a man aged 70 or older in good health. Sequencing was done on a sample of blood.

CDR3: CASTWTSGVQETQYF. In nucleotides, the CDR3 is TGTGCCAGCACCTGGACTAGCGGGGTCCAAGAGACCCAGTACTTC. The rearrangement uses TRBV6-1 and TRBJ2-5, with TRBD2 identical over 12 bases. Germline CDR1 MNHNS, CDR2 SASEGT. This CDR3 comprises 15 residues. V dropped 7 bases and J dropped 1; count of bases not matched to a gene: 4.